This T cell receptor beta chain was profiled in a study of T cell changes during pregnancy in multiple sclerosis. CDR3 length: 15 amino acids. The germline gives CDR1 SEHNR, CDR2 FQNEAQ (reference sequence). The germline V and J ends were trimmed by 5 bases and 3 bases, with 16 bases remaining between them. Assay used: immunoSEQ multiplex PCR; TCRdb lists only in-frame clones, some missing. Among 10,000 to 12,000 clones listed, 85% to 90% were seen once. This clonotype was sampled from a female donor in good health, enrolled as a control in a pregnancy study. The material sequenced was CD8+ T cells from peripheral blood mononuclear cells, taken in the first trimester of pregnancy. This chain joins TRBV7-9 and TRBJ1-2; no reliable D call. CDR3 nucleotides: TGTGCCAGCAGCCCCGGGGAGGGTCCCTACTATGGCTACACCTTC. This gives the protein CASSPGEGPYYGYTF. The variable domain in full, completed from reference TRBV7-9 and TRBJ1-2, reads DTGVSQNPRHKITKRGQNVTFRCDPISEHNRLYWYRQTLGQGPEFLTYFQNEAQLEKSRLLSDRFSAERPKGSFSTLEIQRTEQGDSAMYLCASSPGEGPYYGYTFGSGTRLTVV.